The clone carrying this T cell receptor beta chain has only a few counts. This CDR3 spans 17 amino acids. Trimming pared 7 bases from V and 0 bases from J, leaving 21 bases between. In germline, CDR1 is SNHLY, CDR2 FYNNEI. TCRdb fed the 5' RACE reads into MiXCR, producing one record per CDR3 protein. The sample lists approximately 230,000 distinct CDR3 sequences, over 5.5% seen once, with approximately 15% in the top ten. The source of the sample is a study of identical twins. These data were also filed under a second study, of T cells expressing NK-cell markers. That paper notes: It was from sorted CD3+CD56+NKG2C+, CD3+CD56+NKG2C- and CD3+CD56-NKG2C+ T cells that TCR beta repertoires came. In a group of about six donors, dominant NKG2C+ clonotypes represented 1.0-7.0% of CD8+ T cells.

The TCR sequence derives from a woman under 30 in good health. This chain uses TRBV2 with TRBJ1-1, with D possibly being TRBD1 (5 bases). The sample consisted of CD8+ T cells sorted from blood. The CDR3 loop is CASIIDSRPTMNTEAFF. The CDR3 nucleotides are TGTGCCAGCATAATTGACAGTCGCCCTACCATGAACACTGAAGCTTTCTTT.